This T cell receptor beta chain was found in a study of shared clonotypes between healthy human individuals. The naive CD8 population came from CD45RO-negative cells selected for CCR7, without terminally differentiated effector memory CD45RA+ cells. CDR3 length: 15 amino acids. V lost 4 bases, J lost 0 bases, and 1 base stayed unmatched. Germline assignment: CDR1 MNHEY and CDR2 SMNVEV (reference sequence). The method was immunoSEQ multiplex PCR; TCRdb's version includes in-frame clones alone and lacks a portion of them. Of some 2.1 million clones listed, roughly 94% were seen once; the top ten hold more than 0.95%.

The gene calls are TRBV27 and TRBJ2-2, with TRBD2 matching 8 bases. The specimen was naive CD8+ T cells sorted from blood. This clonotype originated in a young man in good health. CDR3 coding DNA: TGTGCCAGCAGTTCGGGACTAGCGAACACCGGGGAGCTGTTTTTT. Translating gives CASSSGLANTGELFF.